The sequence of this TCR beta chain was determined in a study of T cells expressing NK-cell markers. Turning to the study itself: Sorted CD3+CD56-NKG2C+, CD3+CD56+NKG2C- and CD3+CD56+NKG2C+ T cells were the source of the TCR beta repertoires.

Germline CDR1 and CDR2: DFQATT and SNEGSKA (reference sequence). The CDR3 covers 16 residues. TCRdb re-called the 5' RACE reads; every CDR3 protein appears as one record, without DNA. Its table records about 150,000 distinct CDR3 sequences. The specimen sequenced was blood T cells: a sorted CD56 or NKG2C T cell subset, CD4+ or CD8+ T cells, or bulk PBMC T cells (not recorded which). The chain combines TRBV20-1 with TRBJ2-7; lacking DNA, the TRBD1 call made by TCRdb goes unchecked. The sequence was obtained from a woman between 45 and 60 years old in good health. The CDR3 protein is CSARDFLGESPYEQYF.